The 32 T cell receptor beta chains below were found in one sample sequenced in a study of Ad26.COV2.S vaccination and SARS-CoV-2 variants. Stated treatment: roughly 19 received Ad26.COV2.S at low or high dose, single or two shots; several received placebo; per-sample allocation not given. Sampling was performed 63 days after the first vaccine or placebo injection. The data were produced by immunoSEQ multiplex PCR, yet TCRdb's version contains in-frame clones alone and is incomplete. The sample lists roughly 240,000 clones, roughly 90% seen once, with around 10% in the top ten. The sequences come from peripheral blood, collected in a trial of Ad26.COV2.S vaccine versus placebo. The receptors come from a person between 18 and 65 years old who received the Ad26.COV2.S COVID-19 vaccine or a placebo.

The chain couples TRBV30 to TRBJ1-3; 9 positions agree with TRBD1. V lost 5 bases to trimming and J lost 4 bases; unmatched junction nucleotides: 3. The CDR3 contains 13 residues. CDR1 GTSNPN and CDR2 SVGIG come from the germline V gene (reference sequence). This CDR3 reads CAWGTGLGNTIYF. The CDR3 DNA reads TGTGCCTGGGGGACAGGGCTAGGAAACACCATATATTTT.

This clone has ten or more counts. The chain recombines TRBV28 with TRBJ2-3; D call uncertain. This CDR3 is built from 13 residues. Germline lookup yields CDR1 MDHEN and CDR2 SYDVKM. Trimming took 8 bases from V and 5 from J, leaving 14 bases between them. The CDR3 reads CASSRLSGDTQYF. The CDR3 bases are TGTGCCAGCTCTCGACTGTCCGGAGATACGCAGTATTTT.

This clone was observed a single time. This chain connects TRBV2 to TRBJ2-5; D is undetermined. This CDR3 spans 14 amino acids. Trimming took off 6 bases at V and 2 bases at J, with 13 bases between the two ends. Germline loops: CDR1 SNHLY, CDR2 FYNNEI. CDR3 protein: CASRFDGMQETQYF. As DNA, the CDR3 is TGTGCCAGCAGATTTGACGGTATGCAAGAGACCCAGTACTTC.

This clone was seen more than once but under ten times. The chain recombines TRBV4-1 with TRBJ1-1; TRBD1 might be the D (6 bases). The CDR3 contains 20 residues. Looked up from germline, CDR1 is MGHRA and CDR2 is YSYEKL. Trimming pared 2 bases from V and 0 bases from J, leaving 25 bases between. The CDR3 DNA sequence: TGCGCCAGCAGCCAAAGCCCCAACAGGGCGGTTTTCACGATGAACACTGAAGCTTTCTTT. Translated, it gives CASSQSPNRAVFTMNTEAFF.

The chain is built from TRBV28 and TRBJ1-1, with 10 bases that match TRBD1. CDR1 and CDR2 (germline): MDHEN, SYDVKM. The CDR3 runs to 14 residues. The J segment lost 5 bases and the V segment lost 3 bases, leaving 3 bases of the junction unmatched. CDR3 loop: CASSLTGGETEAFF. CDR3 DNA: TGTGCCAGCAGTTTGACAGGGGGCGAGACTGAAGCTTTCTTT.

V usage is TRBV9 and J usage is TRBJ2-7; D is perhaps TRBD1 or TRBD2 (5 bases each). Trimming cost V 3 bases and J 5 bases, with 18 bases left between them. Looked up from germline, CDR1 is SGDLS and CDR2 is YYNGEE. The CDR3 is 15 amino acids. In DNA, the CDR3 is TGTGCCAGCAGCGCACGGGATGCAGGGTCTAACGAGCAGTACTTC. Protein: CASSARDAGSNEQYF.

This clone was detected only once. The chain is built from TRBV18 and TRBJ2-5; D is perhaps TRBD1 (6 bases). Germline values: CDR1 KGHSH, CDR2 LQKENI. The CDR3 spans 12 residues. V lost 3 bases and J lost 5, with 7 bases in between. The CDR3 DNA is TGTGCCAGCTCACCCCAGGGGGAGACCCAGTACTTC. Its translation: CASSPQGETQYF.

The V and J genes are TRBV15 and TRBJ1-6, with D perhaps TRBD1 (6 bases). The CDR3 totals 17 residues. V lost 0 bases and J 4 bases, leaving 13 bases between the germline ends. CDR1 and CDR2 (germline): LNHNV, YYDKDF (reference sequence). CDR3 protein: CATSREKGEGYNSPLHF. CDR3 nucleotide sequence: TGTGCCACCAGCAGAGAGAAGGGGGAAGGGTATAATTCACCCCTCCACTTT. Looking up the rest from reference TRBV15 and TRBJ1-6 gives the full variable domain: DAMVIQNPRYQVTQFGKPVTLSCSQTLNHNVMYWYQQKSSQAPKLLFHYYDKDFNNEADTPDNFQSRRPNTSFCFLDIRSPGLGDTAMYLCATSREKGEGYNSPLHFGNGTRLTVT.

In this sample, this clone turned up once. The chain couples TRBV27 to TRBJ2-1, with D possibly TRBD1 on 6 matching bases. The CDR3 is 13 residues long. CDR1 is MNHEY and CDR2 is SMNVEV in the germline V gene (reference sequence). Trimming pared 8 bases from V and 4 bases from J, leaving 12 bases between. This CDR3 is CASGHTGYNEQFF. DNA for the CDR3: TGTGCCAGCGGACACACAGGGTACAATGAGCAGTTCTTC.

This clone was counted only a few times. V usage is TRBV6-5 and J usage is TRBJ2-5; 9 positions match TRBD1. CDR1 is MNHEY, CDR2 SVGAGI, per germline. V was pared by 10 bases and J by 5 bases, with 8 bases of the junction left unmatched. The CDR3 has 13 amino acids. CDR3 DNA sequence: TGTGCCACAAGGGACAGGGAATGGGAGACCCAGTACTTC. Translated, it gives CATRDREWETQYF.

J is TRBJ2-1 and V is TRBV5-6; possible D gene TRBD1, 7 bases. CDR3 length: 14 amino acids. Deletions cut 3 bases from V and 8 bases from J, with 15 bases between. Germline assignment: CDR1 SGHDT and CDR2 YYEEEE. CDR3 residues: CASSSGLDRDEQFF. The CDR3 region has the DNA TGTGCCAGCAGCTCGGGACTCGACAGGGATGAGCAGTTCTTC.

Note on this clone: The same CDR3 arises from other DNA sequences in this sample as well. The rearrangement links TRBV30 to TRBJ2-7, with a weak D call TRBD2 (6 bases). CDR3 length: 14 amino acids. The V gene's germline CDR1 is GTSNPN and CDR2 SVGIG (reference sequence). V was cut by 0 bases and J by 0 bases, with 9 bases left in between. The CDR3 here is CAWSVGGASYEQYF. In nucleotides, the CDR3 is TGTGCCTGGAGTGTGGGCGGGGCCTCCTACGAGCAGTACTTC. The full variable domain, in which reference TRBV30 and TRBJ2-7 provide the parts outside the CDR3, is SQTIHQWPATLVQPVGSPLSLECTVEGTSNPNLYWYRQAAGRGLQLLFYSVGIGQISSEVPQNLSASRPQDRQFILSSKKLLLSDSGFYLCAWSVGGASYEQYFGPGTRLTVT.

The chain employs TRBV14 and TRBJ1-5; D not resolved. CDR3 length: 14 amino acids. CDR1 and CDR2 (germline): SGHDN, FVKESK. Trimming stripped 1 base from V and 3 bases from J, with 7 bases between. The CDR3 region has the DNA TGTGCCAGCAGCCAAGCAGGCCTCAATCAGCCCCAGCATTTT. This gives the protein CASSQAGLNQPQHF.

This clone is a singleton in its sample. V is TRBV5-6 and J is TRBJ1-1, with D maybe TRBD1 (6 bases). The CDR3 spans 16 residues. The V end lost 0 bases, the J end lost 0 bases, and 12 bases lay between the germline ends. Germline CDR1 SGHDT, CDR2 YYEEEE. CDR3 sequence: CASSLEAGQMNTEAFF. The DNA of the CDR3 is TGTGCCAGCAGCTTGGAGGCGGGACAAATGAACACTGAAGCTTTCTTT.

The CDR3 sequence is CASSFPFSYEQYF. The CDR3 nucleotides read TGTGCCAGCAGCTTTCCCTTTTCCTACGAGCAGTACTTC. This chain joins TRBV13 and TRBJ2-7, with no clear D. This CDR3 spans 13 amino acids. The germline V gene encodes CDR1 PRHDT and CDR2 FYEKMQ (reference sequence). Trimming left V 3 bases short and J 1 base short, with 7 bases between.

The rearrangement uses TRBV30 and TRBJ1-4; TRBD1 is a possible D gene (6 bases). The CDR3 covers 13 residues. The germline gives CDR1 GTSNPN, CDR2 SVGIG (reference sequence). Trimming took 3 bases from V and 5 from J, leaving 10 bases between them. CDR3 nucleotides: TGTGCCTGGAGGTACGGGACAAATGAAAAACTGTTTTTT. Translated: CAWRYGTNEKLFF.

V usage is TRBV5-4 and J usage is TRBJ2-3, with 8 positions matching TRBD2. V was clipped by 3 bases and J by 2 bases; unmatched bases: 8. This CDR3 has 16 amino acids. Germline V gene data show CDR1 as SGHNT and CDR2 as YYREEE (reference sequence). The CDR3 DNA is TGTGCCAGCAGCTCCCGGGGTAGCGGGGTCACAGATACGCAGTATTTT. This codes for CASSSRGSGVTDTQYF.

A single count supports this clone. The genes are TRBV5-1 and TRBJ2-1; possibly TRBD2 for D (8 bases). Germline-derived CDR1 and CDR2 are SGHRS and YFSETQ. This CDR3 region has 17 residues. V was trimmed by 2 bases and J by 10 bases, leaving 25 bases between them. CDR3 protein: CASSFIAGQLGQVEQFF. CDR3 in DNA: TGCGCCAGCAGCTTTATAGCGGGACAGCTCGGGCAGGTCGAGCAGTTCTTC.

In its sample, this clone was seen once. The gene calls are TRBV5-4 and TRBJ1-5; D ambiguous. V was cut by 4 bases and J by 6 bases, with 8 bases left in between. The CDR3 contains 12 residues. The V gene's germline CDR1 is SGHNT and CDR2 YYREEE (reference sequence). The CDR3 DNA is TGTGCCAGCAGCCCTCTCGGTCAGCCCCAGCATTTT. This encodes CASSPLGQPQHF.

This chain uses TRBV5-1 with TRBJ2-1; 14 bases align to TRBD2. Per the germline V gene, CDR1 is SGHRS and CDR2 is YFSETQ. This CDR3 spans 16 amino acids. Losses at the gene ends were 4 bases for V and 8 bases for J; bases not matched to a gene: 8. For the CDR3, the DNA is TGCGCCAGCAGCCGACTAGCGGGGGGGCGTGTAGATGAGCAGTTCTTC. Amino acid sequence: CASSRLAGGRVDEQFF.

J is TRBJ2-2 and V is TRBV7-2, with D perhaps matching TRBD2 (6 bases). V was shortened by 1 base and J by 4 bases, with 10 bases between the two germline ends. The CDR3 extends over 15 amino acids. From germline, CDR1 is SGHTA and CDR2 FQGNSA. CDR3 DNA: TGTGCCAGCAGCTTAGGGGGACTGTCCACCGGGGAGCTGTTTTTT. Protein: CASSLGGLSTGELFF.

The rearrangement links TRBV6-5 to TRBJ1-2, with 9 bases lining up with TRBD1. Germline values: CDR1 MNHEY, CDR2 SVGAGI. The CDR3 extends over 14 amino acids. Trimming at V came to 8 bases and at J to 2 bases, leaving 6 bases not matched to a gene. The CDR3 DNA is TGTGCCAGCGTACCGGGACAGGGAAACTATGGCTACACCTTC. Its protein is CASVPGQGNYGYTF.

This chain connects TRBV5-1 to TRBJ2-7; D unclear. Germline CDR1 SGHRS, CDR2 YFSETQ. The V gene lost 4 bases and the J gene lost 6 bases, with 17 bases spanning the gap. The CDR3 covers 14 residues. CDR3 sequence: CASSPMAERAEQYF. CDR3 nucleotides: TGCGCCAGCAGCCCAATGGCAGAAAGAGCCGAGCAGTACTTC.

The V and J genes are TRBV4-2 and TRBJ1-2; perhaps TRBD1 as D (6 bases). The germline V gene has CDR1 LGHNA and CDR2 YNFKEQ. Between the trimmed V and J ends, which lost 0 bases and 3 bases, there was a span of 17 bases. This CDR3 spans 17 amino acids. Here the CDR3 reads CASSQDSGGLTDYGYTF. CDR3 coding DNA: TGTGCCAGCAGCCAAGATTCTGGGGGGCTGACAGACTATGGCTACACCTTC.

The CDR3 loop reads CASSPQSGPSNEQFF. CDR3 bases: TGTGCCAGCTCACCACAGTCGGGCCCCTCCAATGAGCAGTTCTTC. This sequence joins TRBV18 and TRBJ2-1; D is unresolved. Germline assignment: CDR1 KGHSH and CDR2 LQKENI. Trimming shortened V by 1 base and J by 6 bases, and 13 bases separated the two germline ends. This CDR3 region has 15 residues.

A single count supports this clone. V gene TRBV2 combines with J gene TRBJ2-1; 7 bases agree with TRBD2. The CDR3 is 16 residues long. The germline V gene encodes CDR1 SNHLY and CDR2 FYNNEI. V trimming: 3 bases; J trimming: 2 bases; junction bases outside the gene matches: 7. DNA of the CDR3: TGTGCCAGCAGTGATTCCAGCGGGGATACCTACAATGAGCAGTTCTTC. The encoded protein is CASSDSSGDTYNEQFF.

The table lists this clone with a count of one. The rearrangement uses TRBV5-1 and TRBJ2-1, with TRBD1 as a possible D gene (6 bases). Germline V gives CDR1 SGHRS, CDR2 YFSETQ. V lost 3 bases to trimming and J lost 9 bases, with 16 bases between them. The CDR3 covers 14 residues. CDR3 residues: CASSSTTGYSEQFF. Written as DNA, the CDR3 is TGCGCCAGCAGCTCTACGACAGGCTATAGTGAGCAGTTCTTC.

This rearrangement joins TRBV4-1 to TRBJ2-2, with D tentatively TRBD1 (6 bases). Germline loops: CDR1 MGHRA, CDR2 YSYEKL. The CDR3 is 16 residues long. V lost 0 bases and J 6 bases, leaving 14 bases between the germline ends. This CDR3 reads CASSQEGIEGAGELFF. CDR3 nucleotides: TGCGCCAGCAGCCAAGAGGGGATCGAGGGGGCCGGGGAGCTGTTTTTT.

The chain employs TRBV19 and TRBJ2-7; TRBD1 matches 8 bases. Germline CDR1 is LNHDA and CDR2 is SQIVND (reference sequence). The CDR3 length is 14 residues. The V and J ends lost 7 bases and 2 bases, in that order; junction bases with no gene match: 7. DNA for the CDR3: TGTGCCAGTACGACAGGGGTAGCCACCTACGAGCAGTACTTC. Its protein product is CASTTGVATYEQYF.

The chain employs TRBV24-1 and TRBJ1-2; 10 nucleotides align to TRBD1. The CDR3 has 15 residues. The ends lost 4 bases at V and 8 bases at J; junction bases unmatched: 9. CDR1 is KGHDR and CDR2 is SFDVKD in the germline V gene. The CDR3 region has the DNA TGTGCCACCAGTGAGCGTCCGGGACAGGGGTTCGGCTACACCTTC. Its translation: CATSERPGQGFGYTF.

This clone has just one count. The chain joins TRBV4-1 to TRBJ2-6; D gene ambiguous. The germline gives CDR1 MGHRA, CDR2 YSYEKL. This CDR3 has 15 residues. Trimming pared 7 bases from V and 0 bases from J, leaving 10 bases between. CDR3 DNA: TGCGCCAGCACCCTGATTGGCTCTGGGGCCAACGTCCTGACTTTC. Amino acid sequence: CASTLIGSGANVLTF.

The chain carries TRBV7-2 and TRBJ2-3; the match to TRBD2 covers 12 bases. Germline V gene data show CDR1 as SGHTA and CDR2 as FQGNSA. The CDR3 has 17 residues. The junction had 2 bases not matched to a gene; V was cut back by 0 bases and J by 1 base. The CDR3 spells CASSLAPSGRGTDTQYF. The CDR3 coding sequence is TGTGCCAGCAGCTTAGCGCCTAGCGGGAGGGGCACAGATACGCAGTATTTT.